The 8 T cell receptor beta chains below come from one sample, sequenced in a study of vaccination effects on CD4 cells after COVID-19. Sequenced by immunoSEQ multiplex PCR; TCRdb stores in-frame clones only, minus some. Here the sample spans around 71,000 clones, roughly 72% being singletons. The antigens of these receptors remain unknown. Prior to sequencing, the ViraFEST assay stimulated PBMC with viral peptide pools, which expanded the antigen-specific CD4+ T cells. With roughly 9 days of culture completed, CD4+ T cells were isolated. Previously uninfected by SARS-CoV-2, the vaccine recipients also showed negative nucleocapsid antibodies. The specimen was CD4+ T cells from PBMCs cultured with HCoV-OC43 spike peptides, collected before COVID-19 vaccination. Sample subset: HCoV-OC43 spike overlapping peptide pool stimulation. Receptors were obtained from a human donor who received a COVID-19 vaccine.

This clone turned up a few times. The J gene is TRBJ1-5, the V gene TRBV5-1; D is possibly TRBD1 (5 bases). Trimming shortened V by 2 bases and J by 2 bases, and 11 bases separated the two germline ends. The CDR3 totals 15 residues. CDR1 and CDR2 from the germline V gene are SGHRS and YFSETQ. The CDR3 sequence: CASSLGESGNQPQHF. In DNA form, the CDR3 reads TGCGCCAGCAGCTTAGGGGAATCGGGCAATCAGCCCCAGCATTTT.

J is TRBJ2-1 and V is TRBV18, with unresolved D. CDR3 length equals 18 residues. The germline V gene encodes CDR1 KGHSH and CDR2 LQKENI. Trimming shortened V by 1 base and J by 0 bases, and 16 bases separated the two germline ends. The CDR3 region is CASSPRARTFSSYNEQFF. In DNA, the CDR3 is TGTGCCAGCTCACCACGGGCAAGGACGTTCAGCTCCTACAATGAGCAGTTCTTC.

The chain links TRBV3-1 (or the pseudogene TRBV3-2) to TRBJ2-1; the D gene is possibly TRBD1 (6 bases). CDR3 length: 15 residues. V dropped 0 bases and J dropped 4 bases, with 10 bases sitting between them. Germline V gene lookup returns CDR1 LGHDT and CDR2 YNNKEL (reference sequence). This CDR3 is CASSQDWDTYNEQFF. In DNA, the CDR3 is TGTGCCAGCAGCCAAGATTGGGACACATACAATGAGCAGTTCTTC.

V and J are TRBV6-4 and TRBJ2-3; 12 bases are a match to TRBD2. Germline V CDR1 and CDR2: MRHNA, SNTAGT. The CDR3 consists of 20 residues. With 0 bases clipped from V and 0 bases from J, the junction kept 10 bases outside the gene matches. The DNA for the CDR3 is TGTGCCAGCAGTGACTCGACTAGCGGGGGCGCCTGGACTAGCACAGATACGCAGTATTTT. It codes for CASSDSTSGGAWTSTDTQYF.

The J gene is TRBJ2-5, the V gene TRBV29-1; TRBD1 matches 7 bases. This CDR3 contains 19 residues. Trimming at V came to 7 bases and at J to 5 bases, leaving 28 bases not matched to a gene. CDR1 is SQVTM and CDR2 is ANQGSEA in the germline V gene. CDR3 sequence (DNA): TGCAGCGCCGAGGGAGTTGCCACAGTTAGGACAGGCTTCCCCGAGACCCAGTACTTC. Its protein product is CSAEGVATVRTGFPETQYF.

The rearrangement joins TRBV6-5 to TRBJ1-1; D uncertain. The CDR3 loop spans 12 amino acids. V gave up 6 bases and J gave up 1 base, with 6 bases separating them. Germline loops: CDR1 MNHEY, CDR2 SVGAGI. The CDR3, as DNA: TGTGCCAGCAGCAGGTGGAACACTGAAGCTTTCTTT. It is translated as CASSRWNTEAFF.

This clone was counted a few times. This rearrangement joins TRBV6-6 to TRBJ2-7; D is unclear. Germline values: CDR1 MNHNY, CDR2 SVGAGI (reference sequence). This CDR3 has 15 residues. V was clipped by 0 bases and J by 5 bases, with 14 bases between them. The CDR3 reads CASSYSEWSNDEQYV. The CDR3 nucleotides read TGTGCCAGCAGTTACTCGGAGTGGTCGAATGACGAGCAGTACGTC.

The genes are TRBV28 and TRBJ1-2; TRBD1 might be the D (5 bases). From germline, CDR1 is MDHEN and CDR2 SYDVKM. CDR3 length: 13 residues. The V and J ends lost 5 bases and 3 bases respectively, with 10 bases between them. The CDR3 DNA follows: TGTGCCAGCAGTCCCACGGGGGACTATGGCTACACCTTC. It yields the protein CASSPTGDYGYTF.